In this sample, the clone carrying this T cell receptor (beta chain) turned up a few times. As yet, its antigen is unknown. This CDR3 is 16 amino acids long. Trimming pared 0 bases from V and 0 bases from J, leaving 9 bases between. Germline V CDR1 and CDR2: SEHNR, FQNEAQ (reference sequence). This specimen belongs to a study of cytomegalovirus exposure and HLA in healthy donors. Study-level findings and limits: Confirmation was obtained in vitro that three CMV-associated chains are specific for CMV antigens. The majority of CMV-associated TCR beta chains were reported as apparently HLA-restricted in a later analysis. Analysis performed later found over 15,000 TCR beta sequences associated with HLA alleles at 0.05 false discovery rate. Among donors in an Asian-associated ancestry cluster, a later analysis reportedly found fewer N-insertions than the roughly 730-donor mean.

PCR involved 60 Vbeta and 13 Jbeta primers. Sequencing was performed with immunoSEQ multiplex PCR; in TCRdb, only in-frame clones are kept and a portion is missing. The table lists approximately 190,000 clones, roughly 80% of them singletons. This sequence joins TRBV7-9 and TRBJ1-3; possibly TRBD1 for D (6 bases). This sequence originates from a man in his forties in good health and CMV-seropositive. The sequencing input was PBMCs. The CDR3 nucleotides read TGTGCCAGCAGCTTAGCCGGACAGTACTCTGGAAACACCATATATTTT. This translates into CASSLAGQYSGNTIYF.